Listed below are T cell receptor beta chains from one sample, sequenced in a study of graft-versus-host responses after intestinal transplantation. The antigens these receptors bind are not known. Assay: immunoSEQ multiplex PCR; the TCRdb copy retains only in-frame clones and omits some. Here the sample spans around 76,000 clones, just under 95% being singletons. This specimen consisted of unstimulated CD8+ T cells sorted from spleen or lymph node cells, obtained before intestinal transplant. These receptors were taken from a human donor who received an intestinal transplant. Both conserved end residues are part of each CDR3. A D gene is named only where the DNA matches it firmly. Some rows mark clone size as missing; the rest say once, few, many or name a class of expanded clone.

J,V,size,D,CDR3,DNA
TRBJ1-1,TRBV14,.,.,CASSRTGWDTEAFF,TGTGCCAGCAGCCGAACAGGGTGGGACACTGAAGCTTTCTTT
TRBJ2-2,TRBV7-9,.,.,CASSPWGPSPSGEPFF,TGTGCCAGTAGCCCTTGGGGTCCCTCACCCTCCGGGGAGCCGTTTTTT
TRBJ2-7,TRBV27,.,TRBD2,CASSPWTSGRNEQYF,TGTGCCAGCAGTCCCTGGACTAGCGGGAGGAACGAGCAGTACTTC
TRBJ2-1,TRBV12-5,.,.,CASGSAVLSYNEQFF,TGTGCTAGTGGTTCCGCAGTTCTATCCTACAATGAGCAGTTCTTC
TRBJ2-1,TRBV4-1,.,.,CASSQEWGNEQFF,TGCGCCAGCAGCCAAGAATGGGGCAATGAGCAGTTCTTC
TRBJ2-5,TRBV27,.,TRBD2,CASSHSGSQETQYF,TGTGCCAGCAGTCATAGCGGGAGCCAAGAGACCCAGTACTTC
TRBJ2-7,TRBV19,.,.,CASSKDAGLIYEQYF,TGTGCCAGTAGCAAAGATGCGGGACTTATCTACGAGCAGTACTTC
TRBJ2-1,TRBV9,.,.,CASSVGRSSYNEQFF,TGTGCCAGCAGCGTAGGTCGTTCTTCTTACAATGAGCAGTTCTTC
TRBJ2-7,TRBV5-4,.,.,CASSLGFSEQYF,TGTGCCAGCAGCTTGGGATTTTCCGAGCAGTACTTC
TRBJ1-1,TRBV5-1,.,.,CASKYGTEAFF,TGCGCCAGCAAGTATGGCACTGAAGCTTTCTTT
TRBJ2-1,TRBV10-3,.,TRBD2,CAISPSGGEHEQFF,TGTGCCATCAGTCCTAGCGGAGGGGAACATGAGCAGTTCTTC
TRBJ1-2,TRBV5-1,.,.,CASTEGQTGGEGYTF,TGCGCCAGCACCGAAGGCCAAACAGGAGGAGAGGGCTACACCTTC
TRBJ2-7,TRBV5-1,.,TRBD1,CASRLGTGGYEQYF,TGCGCCAGCAGACTAGGGACAGGGGGATACGAGCAGTACTTC
TRBJ2-7,TRBV4-1,once,.,CASSQEGLARSYEQYF,TGCGCCAGCAGCCAAGAGGGTCTAGCCCGCTCCTACGAGCAGTACTTC
TRBJ1-1,TRBV30,.,.,CAWSVQVKTNTEAFF,TGTGCCTGGAGTGTACAGGTAAAGACGAACACTGAAGCTTTCTTT
TRBJ2-2,TRBV11-3,.,.,CASSLGKGGTGELFF,TGTGCCAGCAGCTTAGGGAAAGGGGGAACCGGGGAGCTGTTTTTT
TRBJ2-7,TRBV12-2,.,.,CASRPGGYF,TGTGCAAGTCGCCCCGGGGGGTACTTC
TRBJ2-7,TRBV4-1,.,TRBD1,CASSQDRARGLIHEQYF,TGCGCCAGCAGCCAAGATAGGGCCAGGGGGCTAATCCACGAGCAGTACTTC
TRBJ2-7,TRBV7-8,.,.,CASSSRRVVRRAYEQYF,TGTGCCAGCAGCTCCCGCCGAGTCGTCCGGAGGGCCTACGAGCAGTACTTC
TRBJ2-7,TRBV5-8,.,TRBD1,CASSLRVTGVPLSYGQYF,TGTGCCAGCAGCTTGAGGGTGACAGGGGTCCCACTTTCCTACGGGCAGTACTTC
TRBJ1-2,TRBV5-6,.,.,CASSWNEWDGYTF,TGTGCCAGCAGCTGGAATGAGTGGGATGGCTACACCTTC
TRBJ1-2,TRBV27,.,.,CASSLRGIYGYTF,TGTGCCAGCAGCTTGCGGGGAATCTATGGCTACACCTTC
TRBJ2-1,TRBV7-9,.,TRBD2,CASSRGTSGNWNEQFF,TGTGCCAGCAGCCGAGGGACTAGCGGGAACTGGAATGAGCAGTTCTTC
TRBJ2-7,TRBV27,.,TRBD2,CASSPLGEGHEQYF,TGTGCCAGCAGTCCCCTGGGGGAGGGCCACGAGCAGTACTTC
TRBJ1-1,TRBV11-2,.,.,CASSLGGFTNTEAFF,TGTGCCAGCAGCTTAGGGGGCTTTACGAACACTGAAGCTTTCTTT
TRBJ2-1,TRBV15,.,TRBD2,CATSRDASGSRSGNEQFF,TGTGCCACCAGCAGAGACGCTAGCGGGAGCAGAAGCGGCAATGAGCAGTTCTTC
TRBJ1-2,TRBV7-2,.,TRBD1,CASSLGQGHYGYTF,TGTGCCAGCAGCCTAGGACAGGGTCACTATGGCTACACCTTC
TRBJ1-6,TRBV28,.,.,CASSPGHHGSPLHF,TGTGCCAGCAGTCCGGGGCACCACGGTTCACCCCTCCACTTT
TRBJ2-3,TRBV7-8,.,.,CASIPGPRTDTQYF,TGTGCCAGCATCCCAGGGCCGCGCACAGATACGCAGTATTTT
TRBJ2-2,TRBV7-9,.,TRBD1,CASSPGQSDTGELFF,TGTGCCAGCAGCCCGGGACAGTCAGACACCGGGGAGCTGTTTTTT
TRBJ2-3,TRBV5-4,.,.,CASSLDNTDTQYF,TGTGCCAGCAGCTTGGACAACACAGATACGCAGTATTTT